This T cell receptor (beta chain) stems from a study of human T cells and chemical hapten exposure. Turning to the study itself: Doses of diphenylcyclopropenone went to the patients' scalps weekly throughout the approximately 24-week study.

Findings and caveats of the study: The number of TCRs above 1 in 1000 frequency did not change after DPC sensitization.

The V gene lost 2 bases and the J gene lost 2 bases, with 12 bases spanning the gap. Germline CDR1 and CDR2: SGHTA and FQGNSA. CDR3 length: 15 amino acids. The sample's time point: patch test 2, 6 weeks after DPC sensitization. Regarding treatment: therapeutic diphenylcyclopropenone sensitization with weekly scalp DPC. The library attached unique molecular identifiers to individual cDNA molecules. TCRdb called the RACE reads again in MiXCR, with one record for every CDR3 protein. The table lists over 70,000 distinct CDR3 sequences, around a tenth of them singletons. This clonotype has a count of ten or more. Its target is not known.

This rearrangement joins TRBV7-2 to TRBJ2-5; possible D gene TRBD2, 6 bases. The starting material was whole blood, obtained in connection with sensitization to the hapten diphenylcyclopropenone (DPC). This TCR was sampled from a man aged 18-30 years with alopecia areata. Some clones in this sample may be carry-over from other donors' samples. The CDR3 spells CASSLMAGLQETQYF. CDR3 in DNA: TGTGCCAGCAGCTTAATGGCGGGGCTACAAGAGACCCAGTACTTC.